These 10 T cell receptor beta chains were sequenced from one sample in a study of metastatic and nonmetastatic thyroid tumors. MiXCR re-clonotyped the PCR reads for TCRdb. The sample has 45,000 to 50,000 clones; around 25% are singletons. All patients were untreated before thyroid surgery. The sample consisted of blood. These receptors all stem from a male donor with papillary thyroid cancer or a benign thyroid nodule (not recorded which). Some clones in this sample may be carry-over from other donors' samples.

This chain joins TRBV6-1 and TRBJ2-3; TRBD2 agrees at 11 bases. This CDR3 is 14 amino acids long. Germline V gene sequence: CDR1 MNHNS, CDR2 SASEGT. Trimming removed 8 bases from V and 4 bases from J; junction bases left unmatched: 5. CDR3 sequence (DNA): TGTGCCAGCGGTACACTAGCGGGAGCAGATACGCAGTATTTT. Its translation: CASGTLAGADTQYF.

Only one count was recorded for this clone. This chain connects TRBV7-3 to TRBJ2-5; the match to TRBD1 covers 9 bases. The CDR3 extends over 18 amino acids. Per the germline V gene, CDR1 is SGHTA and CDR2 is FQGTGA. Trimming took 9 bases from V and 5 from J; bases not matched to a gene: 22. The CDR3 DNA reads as TGTGCCAGTCAACCCAACACCCGCCGGGACAGGGAGGAGGAGACCCAGTACTTC. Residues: CASQPNTRRDREEETQYF.

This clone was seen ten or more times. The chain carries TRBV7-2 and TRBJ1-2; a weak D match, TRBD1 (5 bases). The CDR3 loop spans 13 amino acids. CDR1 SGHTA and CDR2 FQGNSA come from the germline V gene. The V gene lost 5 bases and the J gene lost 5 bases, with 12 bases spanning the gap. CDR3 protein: CASSPRGSYGYTF. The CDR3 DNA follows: TGTGCCAGCAGCCCAAGGGGCTCATATGGCTACACCTTC.

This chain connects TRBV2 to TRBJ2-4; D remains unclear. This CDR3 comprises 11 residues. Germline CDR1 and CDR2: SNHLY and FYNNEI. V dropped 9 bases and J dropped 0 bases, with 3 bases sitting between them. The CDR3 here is CASLAKNIQYF. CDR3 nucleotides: TGTGCCAGTCTAGCCAAAAACATTCAGTACTTC.

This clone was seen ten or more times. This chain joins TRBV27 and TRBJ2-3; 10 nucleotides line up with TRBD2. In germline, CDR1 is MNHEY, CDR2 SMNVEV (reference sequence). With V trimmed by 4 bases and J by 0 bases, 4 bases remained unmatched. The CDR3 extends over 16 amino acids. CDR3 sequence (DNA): TGTGCCAGCAGTTCCGGACTAGCGGTTAGCACAGATACGCAGTATTTT. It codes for CASSSGLAVSTDTQYF.

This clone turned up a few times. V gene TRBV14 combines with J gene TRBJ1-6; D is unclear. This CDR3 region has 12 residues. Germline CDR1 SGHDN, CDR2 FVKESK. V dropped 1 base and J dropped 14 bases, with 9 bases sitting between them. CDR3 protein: CASSQVPGSLHF. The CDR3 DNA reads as TGTGCCAGCAGCCAAGTCCCAGGATCCCTCCACTTT.

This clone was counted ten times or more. CDR3 sequence (DNA): TGCGCCAGCAGCTTGGTGAGGGAGCGGGGGGGTGAGCAGTTCTTC. Protein product: CASSLVRERGGEQFF. The chain has TRBV5-1 and TRBJ2-1; 10 bases are a match to TRBD2. J gave up 9 bases and V 0 bases, and 6 bases lay outside the gene matches. Germline CDR1 reads SGHRS; CDR2 reads YFSETQ. The CDR3 totals 15 residues.

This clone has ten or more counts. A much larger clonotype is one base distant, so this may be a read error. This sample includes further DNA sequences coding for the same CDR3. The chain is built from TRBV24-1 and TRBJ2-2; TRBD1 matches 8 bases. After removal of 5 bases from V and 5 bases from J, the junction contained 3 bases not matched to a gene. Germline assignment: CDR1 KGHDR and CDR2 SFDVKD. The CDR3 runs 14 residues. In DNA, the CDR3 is TGTGCCACCAGTGCAACAGGGGGAACCGGGGAGCTGTTTTTT. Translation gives CATSATGGTGELFF.

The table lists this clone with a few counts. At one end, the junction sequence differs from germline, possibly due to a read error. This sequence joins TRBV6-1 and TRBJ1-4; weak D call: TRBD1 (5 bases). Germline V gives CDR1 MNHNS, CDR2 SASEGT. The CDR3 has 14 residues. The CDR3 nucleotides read TGCGCCAGCAGCCTCCAAGGAGGGGATGAAAAACTGTTTTTT. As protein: CASSLQGGDEKLFF.

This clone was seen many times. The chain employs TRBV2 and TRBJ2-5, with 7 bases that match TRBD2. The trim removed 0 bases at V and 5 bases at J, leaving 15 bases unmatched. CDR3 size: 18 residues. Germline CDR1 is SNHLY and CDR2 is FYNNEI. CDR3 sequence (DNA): TGTGCCAGCAGTGAAGCGCTTCTAGGACTAGGGAGGAGGGAGACCCAGTACTTC. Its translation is CASSEALLGLGRRETQYF.